Following are 17 T cell receptor beta chains from one sample sequenced in a study of blood T cells in healthy people across ages. For the second PCR, which ran for about 7 to 11 cycles, a sample-barcoded 5' primer and a J-beta primer mix were used. One entry per CDR3 protein, called by TCRdb with MiXCR from the 5' RACE reads. This repertoire shows around 1,700,000 distinct CDR3 sequences, 28% found once; its top ten account for about 8%. What was sequenced was blood. Every receptor here comes from a woman in her 30s in good health.

This clonotype showed up just a few times. The V and J genes are TRBV6-1 and TRBJ1-2; D remains ambiguous. V was clipped by 8 bases and J by 2 bases, with 24 bases between them. In germline, CDR1 is MNHNS, CDR2 SASEGT. The CDR3 has 17 residues. In DNA form, the CDR3 reads TGTGCCAGCGTCCACACAACGAGGGCAGGCTCGAACTATGGCTACACCTTC. Translating gives CASVHTTRAGSNYGYTF.

This clonotype was recorded at least ten times. V usage is TRBV6-5 and J usage is TRBJ2-1, with 9 positions matching TRBD2. V was pared by 5 bases and J by 5 bases, with 10 bases of the junction left unmatched. The CDR3 contains 16 residues. The V gene's germline CDR1 is MNHEY and CDR2 SVGAGI. CDR3 sequence: CASSRAGTSSHNEQFF. In DNA, the CDR3 is TGTGCCAGCAGTCGCGCCGGGACTAGCAGTCACAATGAGCAGTTCTTC.

This clonotype occurred a few times. V usage is TRBV12-3 or TRBV12-4 and J usage is TRBJ2-3; perhaps TRBD1 as D (7 bases). The ends were cut back, 2 bases at V and 5 bases at J, with 11 bases in the middle. This CDR3 comprises 14 residues. As DNA, the CDR3 is TGTGCCAGCAGTTTATCCAGGGGGGAAGATACGCAGTATTTT. Encoded protein: CASSLSRGEDTQYF.

This clonotype was recorded many times. The chain couples TRBV4-1 to TRBJ2-7; a weak D match, TRBD2 (6 bases). V lost 4 bases and J 3 bases, leaving 13 bases between the germline ends. The CDR3 sequence is 14 residues long. CDR1 MGHRA and CDR2 YSYEKL come from the germline V gene. Written as DNA, the CDR3 is TGCGCCAGCAGCCCGGGGGTACTCCGCTACGAGCAGTACTTC. This encodes CASSPGVLRYEQYF.

This clonotype was observed many times. The rearrangement links TRBV10-3 to TRBJ1-2; D gene unclear. Deletions cut 0 bases from V and 8 bases from J, with 13 bases between. Germline V gene data show CDR1 as ENHRY and CDR2 as SYGVKD. This CDR3 has 14 amino acids. The CDR3 loop is CAISESSAVLGYTF. CDR3 coding DNA: TGTGCCATCAGTGAGTCGAGCGCAGTCTTGGGCTACACCTTC.

This clonotype came up a few times. An end of the junction does not agree with germline; a read error may underlie this. The chain employs TRBV29-1 and TRBJ2-4, with TRBD2 matching 7 bases. CDR1 SQVTM and CDR2 ANQGSEA come from the germline V gene. CDR3 length equals 15 residues. CDR3 DNA: TGCAGCGTTGAAGGTTGGGGGGGTGCCAAAAACATTCGGTACTTC. As protein: CSVEGWGGAKNIRYF.

This clonotype was observed at least ten times. CDR3: CASTRQPPLEQYF. DNA for the CDR3: TGTGCCAGCACGAGACAGCCTCCCCTCGAGCAGTACTTC. The chain combines TRBV6-1 with TRBJ2-7, with TRBD1 as a possible D gene (5 bases). Per the germline V gene, CDR1 is MNHNS and CDR2 is SASEGT. V was cut by 7 bases and J by 6 bases, with 16 bases left in between. The CDR3 contains 13 residues.

The chain uses TRBV30 and TRBJ2-5, with 11 bases lining up with TRBD1. CDR3 length: 11 residues. The germline V gene encodes CDR1 GTSNPN and CDR2 SVGIG (reference sequence). V gave up 3 bases and J gave up 11 bases; unmatched junction bases: 2. Here the CDR3 DNA reads TGTGCCTGGAGAGGACAGGGGGCGCAGTACTTC. It is translated as CAWRGQGAQYF.

Points on this clonotype: A read error is possible here, since a much larger clone lies one base away. V gene TRBV6-5 combines with J gene TRBJ2-5, with D unclear. Germline CDR1 and CDR2: MNHEY and SVGAGI. The CDR3 length is 13 residues. CDR3 sequence reads: CTSRLDNQETQYF. CDR3 coding DNA: TGTACCAGCAGACTCGACAACCAAGAGACCCAGTACTTC.

The genes are TRBV27 and TRBJ2-3; D perhaps matches TRBD1 (7 bases). The V gene's germline CDR1 is MNHEY and CDR2 SMNVEV (reference sequence). V was trimmed by 5 bases and J by 0 bases, leaving 15 bases between them. CDR3 length equals 16 residues. CDR3 residues: CASSPTTGTSTDTQYF. In DNA, the CDR3 is TGTGCCAGCAGTCCTACGACAGGGACTAGCACAGATACGCAGTATTTT.

This clonotype was seen only a few times. J is TRBJ2-5 and V is TRBV11-2, with 11 bases that match TRBD2. The germline gives CDR1 SGHAT, CDR2 FQNNGV. The CDR3 sequence is 17 residues long. Germline trimming cut 6 bases from V and 0 bases from J; bases unmatched to any gene: 9. CDR3: CASRTGTSGLYQETQYF. The CDR3 region has the DNA TGTGCCAGCAGAACCGGGACTAGCGGATTGTACCAAGAGACCCAGTACTTC. Full variable domain (outside the CDR3, taken from reference TRBV11-2 and TRBJ2-5): EAGVAQSPRYKIIEKRQSVAFWCNPISGHATLYWYQQILGQGPKLLIQFQNNGVVDDSQLPKDRFSAERLKGVDSTLKIQPAKLEDSAVYLCASRTGTSGLYQETQYFGPGTRLLVL.

The chain recombines TRBV3-1 with TRBJ2-1; no clear D. Germline CDR1 LGHDT, CDR2 YNNKEL (reference sequence). Between the trimmed V and J ends, which lost 0 bases and 3 bases, there was a span of 21 bases. CDR3 length equals 19 residues. The CDR3 here is CASSQDLAADPRDYNEQFF. CDR3 bases: TGTGCCAGCAGCCAAGATCTTGCAGCTGATCCTAGGGACTACAATGAGCAGTTCTTC.

The chain combines TRBV7-2 with TRBJ1-2; a possible D gene is TRBD1 (6 bases). Germline V gene sequence: CDR1 SGHTA, CDR2 FQGNSA. The CDR3 covers 15 residues. V lost 0 bases, J lost 5 bases, and 13 bases lay in between. CDR3 sequence reads: CASSLAAGAGYGYTF. In nucleotides, the CDR3 is TGTGCCAGCAGCTTAGCAGCAGGGGCGGGGTATGGCTACACCTTC.

The V gene is TRBV28, the J gene TRBJ1-6, with D unclear. V lost 11 bases and J lost 2, with 10 bases in between. The CDR3 runs 13 residues. Germline V gene lookup returns CDR1 MDHEN and CDR2 SYDVKM. CDR3 bases: TGTGCCGCGCGCGATCCCTATAATTCACCCCTCCACTTT. Translating it yields CAARDPYNSPLHF.

The table lists this clonotype with many counts. V gene TRBV7-9 combines with J gene TRBJ2-5; tentatively, D is TRBD1 (6 bases). Germline values: CDR1 SEHNR, CDR2 FQNEAQ (reference sequence). This CDR3 contains 14 residues. V was shortened by 2 bases and J by 5 bases, with 12 bases between the two germline ends. The DNA of the CDR3 is TGTGCCAGCAGCTTAACCGGGACATCTGAGACCCAGTACTTC. It is translated as CASSLTGTSETQYF.

The genes are TRBV7-2 and TRBJ2-3, with TRBD1 identical over 8 bases. This CDR3 has 14 residues. Unmatched junction bases numbered 4, after V lost 5 bases and J lost 3 bases. The germline CDR1 and CDR2 sequences are SGHTA and FQGNSA. This CDR3 is CASSTGGFTDTQYF. CDR3 DNA: TGTGCCAGCAGCACAGGGGGTTTTACAGATACGCAGTATTTT.

There are a few counts of this clonotype. The chain recombines TRBV2 with TRBJ2-1; maybe TRBD2 (5 bases). Trimming left V 8 bases short and J 6 bases short, with 11 bases between. CDR3 length: 12 amino acids. Germline CDR1 is SNHLY and CDR2 is FYNNEI. This chain's CDR3 is CASCPGFNEQFF. The DNA for the CDR3 is TGTGCCAGCTGCCCGGGGTTCAATGAGCAGTTCTTC.